These 26 T cell receptor beta chains came from one sample sequenced in a study of T cell changes during pregnancy in multiple sclerosis (dated by TCRdb to about 2019). Library method: the immunoSEQ multiplex PCR assay. Imported from immuneACCESS, the table was reduced by TCRdb to in-frame sequences with V and J called. These copies leave out some clones; in studies compared against another copy, an unresolved V gene accounts for under half, and the cause of the remainder is not known. The sample has over 90,000 clones on record, less than 95% of them singletons. Jointly, the top ten make up approximately 0.97% of the sample. This material consisted of peripheral blood, taken before pregnancy. Receptors were obtained from a female donor with multiple sclerosis, enrolled in a pregnancy study.

This rearrangement joins TRBV11-3 to TRBJ2-7, with TRBD1 matching 7 bases. Trimming at V came to 5 bases and at J to 0 bases, leaving 1 base not matched to a gene. CDR1 SGHNT and CDR2 YENEEA come from the germline V gene. This CDR3 region has 13 residues. This chain's CDR3 is CASSNRGSYEQYF. For the CDR3, the DNA is TGTGCCAGCAGCAACAGGGGCTCCTACGAGCAGTACTTC.

The chain carries TRBV25-1 and TRBJ2-3, with D unresolved. The CDR3 is 14 residues long. V shed 3 bases and J shed 2 bases, with 9 bases lying between them. Per the germline V gene, CDR1 is MGHDK and CDR2 is SYGVNS. The CDR3 region is CASSDPRYTDTQYF. In DNA, the CDR3 is TGTGCCAGCAGTGATCCGAGATACACAGATACGCAGTATTTT. The variable domain in full, with the rest retrieved from reference TRBV25-1 and TRBJ2-3, is EADIYQTPRYLVIGTGKKITLECSQTMGHDKMYWYQQDPGMELHLIHYSYGVNSTEKGDLSSESTVSRIRTEHFPLTLESARPSHTSQYLCASSDPRYTDTQYFGPGTRLTVL.

The chain uses TRBV5-4 and TRBJ2-3; 15 bases fit TRBD2. There are 17 residues in the CDR3. Looked up from germline, CDR1 is SGHNT and CDR2 is YYREEE (reference sequence). V gave up 4 bases and J gave up 8 bases; unmatched junction bases: 11. Written as DNA, the CDR3 is TGTGCCAGCAGCCCTCCGGGACTAGCGGGAGGAATCACTACGCAGTATTTT. The encoded protein is CASSPPGLAGGITTQYF.

The chain carries TRBV6-5 and TRBJ1-5; TRBD1 matches at 9 bases. The CDR3 sequence is 15 residues long. CDR1 is MNHEY, CDR2 SVGAGI, per germline. Germline trimming cut 4 bases from V and 3 bases from J; bases unmatched to any gene: 4. The CDR3 is CASSWGQGPNQPQHF. DNA of the CDR3: TGTGCCAGCAGTTGGGGACAGGGTCCCAATCAGCCCCAGCATTTT.

This clone has only one observation. The chain combines TRBV27 with TRBJ2-7; 7 positions match TRBD2. V lost 9 bases, J lost 4 bases, and 12 bases stayed unmatched. The CDR3 spans 14 residues. CDR1 is MNHEY and CDR2 is SMNVEV in the germline V gene (reference sequence). The CDR3 spells CASREGRATYEQYF. DNA of the CDR3: TGTGCCAGTAGGGAGGGGAGGGCCACTTACGAGCAGTACTTC.

The chain carries TRBV27 and TRBJ1-1; D is possibly TRBD1 (5 bases). Germline lookup yields CDR1 MNHEY and CDR2 SMNVEV (reference sequence). Deletions cut 5 bases from V and 0 bases from J, with 7 bases between. The CDR3 covers 13 residues. CDR3: CASSQGLNTEAFF. DNA for the CDR3: TGTGCCAGCAGTCAGGGTTTGAACACTGAAGCTTTCTTT.

This clone occurred once. The V and J genes are TRBV4-2 and TRBJ2-7; D is uncertain. The CDR3 totals 12 residues. CDR1 and CDR2 (germline): LGHNA, YNFKEQ. V lost 0 bases and J 6 bases, leaving 6 bases between the germline ends. The CDR3 loop is CASSQELGEQYF. Here the CDR3 DNA reads TGTGCCAGCAGCCAAGAGCTCGGCGAGCAGTACTTC.

The DNA of the CDR3 is TGTGCCAGCAGCTTAGGGGCAGGGGACACCTACGAGCAGTACTTC. Translated: CASSLGAGDTYEQYF. The genes are TRBV7-6 and TRBJ2-7; D possibly corresponds to TRBD1 (6 bases). Germline V lookup: CDR1 SGHVS, CDR2 FNYEAQ. This CDR3 spans 15 amino acids. V was shortened by 1 base and J by 2 bases, with 12 bases between the two germline ends.

With regard to this clone: The junction differs from germline at one of its ends, possibly a read error. The J gene is TRBJ2-7, the V gene TRBV4-1, with TRBD1 as a possible D gene (5 bases). Germline CDR1 MGHRA, CDR2 YSYEKL. The CDR3 sequence is 17 residues long. This CDR3 reads CASSQDRAGPLLVGMDF. CDR3 sequence (DNA): TGCGCCAGCAGCCAAGATCGCGCAGGGCCCCTCTTAGTAGGCATGGACTTC.

V is TRBV5-4 and J is TRBJ2-5, with TRBD2 matching over 7 bases. V was clipped by 5 bases and J by 1 base; unmatched bases: 2. This CDR3 has 13 residues. In germline, CDR1 is SGHNT, CDR2 YYREEE (reference sequence). CDR3: CASRASGQETQYF. DNA of the CDR3: TGTGCCAGCAGAGCTAGCGGCCAAGAGACCCAGTACTTC.

The genes are TRBV6-1 and TRBJ2-3; a possible D gene is TRBD1 (6 bases). CDR3 size: 17 residues. In germline, CDR1 is MNHNS, CDR2 SASEGT. Deletions cut 0 bases from V and 2 bases from J, with 15 bases between. CDR3 in DNA: TGTGCCAGCAGTGAAGCGCTCGGGCAGGGGCCCACAGATACGCAGTATTTT. Amino acids: CASSEALGQGPTDTQYF.

This clone was observed a single time. The chain has TRBV19 and TRBJ2-3, with D maybe TRBD2 (6 bases). The V and J ends lost 5 bases and 4 bases respectively, with 22 bases between them. Germline V gene sequence: CDR1 LNHDA, CDR2 SQIVND (reference sequence). This CDR3 has 17 residues. This chain's CDR3 is CASSEAWGRTPADTQYF. The CDR3, as DNA: TGTGCCAGTAGTGAGGCTTGGGGGAGGACTCCCGCAGATACGCAGTATTTT.

The CDR3: CASSSSGFGDINEQFF. Here the CDR3 DNA reads TGTGCCAGCAGCTCCTCGGGTTTTGGTGATATTAATGAGCAGTTCTTC. This chain uses TRBV28 with TRBJ2-1; D remains unclear. This CDR3 spans 16 amino acids. Trimming cost V 6 bases and J 7 bases, with 22 bases left between them. Germline loops: CDR1 MDHEN, CDR2 SYDVKM.

This sequence joins TRBV18 and TRBJ2-7, with D tentatively TRBD2 (6 bases). CDR1 KGHSH and CDR2 LQKENI come from the germline V gene. The CDR3 runs 21 residues. V was clipped by 1 base and J by 3 bases, with 31 bases between them. CDR3 DNA: TGTGCCAGCTCACCACGGAACCGGGACTTGCTTGGCCTTACCCGAGTCTACGAGCAGTACTTC. Its translation: CASSPRNRDLLGLTRVYEQYF.

The chain has TRBV5-1 and TRBJ2-1; 8 positions match TRBD2. The CDR3 is made up of 17 amino acids. V shed 4 bases and J 0 bases; nucleotides not matched to a gene: 9. Germline values: CDR1 SGHRS, CDR2 YFSETQ. The CDR3 nucleotides are TGCGCCAGCAGCCTAGGACTAGCCCTAAGCTCCTACAATGAGCAGTTCTTC. The encoded protein is CASSLGLALSSYNEQFF.

The V and J genes are TRBV6-1 and TRBJ2-7, with 8 bases that match TRBD1. The CDR3 runs 17 residues. Germline loops: CDR1 MNHNS, CDR2 SASEGT. Losses at the gene ends were 1 base for V and 1 base for J; bases not matched to a gene: 9. The CDR3 loop is CASSEERVGQGSYEQYF. The CDR3 coding sequence is TGTGCCAGCAGTGAAGAAAGGGTCGGACAGGGTTCCTACGAGCAGTACTTC.

The chain carries TRBV27 and TRBJ1-6, with 7 bases identical to TRBD1. Trimming removed 1 base from V and 10 bases from J; junction bases left unmatched: 7. Per the germline V gene, CDR1 is MNHEY and CDR2 is SMNVEV (reference sequence). This CDR3 has 15 residues. The CDR3 loop reads CASSLLRQGPSPLHF. The CDR3 DNA reads as TGTGCCAGCAGTTTATTACGACAGGGTCCCTCACCCCTCCACTTT.

The chain combines TRBV15 with TRBJ1-2; tentatively, D is TRBD1 (6 bases). There are 14 residues in the CDR3. V gave up 7 bases and J gave up 1 base, with 13 bases separating them. Germline V CDR1 and CDR2: LNHNV, YYDKDF (reference sequence). The CDR3: CATKDSLYNYGYTF. CDR3 bases: TGTGCCACCAAGGACAGTTTATATAACTATGGCTACACCTTC. The variable domain in full, completed from reference TRBV15 and TRBJ1-2, reads DAMVIQNPRYQVTQFGKPVTLSCSQTLNHNVMYWYQQKSSQAPKLLFHYYDKDFNNEADTPDNFQSRRPNTSFCFLDIRSPGLGDTAMYLCATKDSLYNYGYTFGSGTRLTVV.

The chain couples TRBV5-1 to TRBJ2-1; maybe TRBD2 (5 bases). Germline CDR1 reads SGHRS; CDR2 reads YFSETQ. Trimming cost V 3 bases and J 0 bases, with 7 bases left between them. CDR3 size: 14 residues. The CDR3 sequence is CASSSDYSYNEQFF. The CDR3 DNA reads as TGCGCCAGCAGCTCAGACTACTCCTACAATGAGCAGTTCTTC.

The gene calls are TRBV27 and TRBJ1-1, with 9 bases that match TRBD1. This CDR3 region has 16 residues. J gave up 4 bases and V 3 bases, and 9 bases lay outside the gene matches. Germline values: CDR1 MNHEY, CDR2 SMNVEV (reference sequence). The CDR3: CASSFLRGQGVTEAFF. CDR3 coding DNA: TGTGCCAGCAGTTTCTTACGGGGACAGGGAGTCACTGAAGCTTTCTTT.

The chain recombines TRBV6-1 with TRBJ2-5, with 7 bases lining up with TRBD1. Germline CDR1 is MNHNS and CDR2 is SASEGT. The CDR3 runs 14 residues. The V segment lost 2 bases and the J segment 6 bases; nucleotides outside the gene matches: 6. For the CDR3, the DNA is TGTGCCAGCAGTGAATCGACAGGGTGGCAGACCCAGTACTTC. Amino acids: CASSESTGWQTQYF.

V and J are TRBV5-4 and TRBJ1-6; weak D call: TRBD1 (5 bases). V lost 4 bases, J lost 8 bases, and 16 bases lay in between. The germline gives CDR1 SGHNT, CDR2 YYREEE (reference sequence). The CDR3 is made up of 15 amino acids. CDR3 loop: CASSPGQGGDSPLHF. CDR3 bases: TGTGCCAGCAGCCCTGGGCAGGGCGGGGATTCACCCCTCCACTTT.

The chain recombines TRBV7-9 with TRBJ2-5; TRBD2 matches at 9 bases. The CDR3 sequence is 15 residues long. The germline V gene encodes CDR1 SEHNR and CDR2 FQNEAQ (reference sequence). V lost 2 bases, J lost 9 bases, and 10 bases stayed unmatched. The CDR3: CASSLMEAGGAAQYF. CDR3 DNA sequence: TGTGCCAGCAGCTTAATGGAAGCGGGGGGCGCGGCCCAGTACTTC.

V is TRBV19 and J is TRBJ2-1; 8 bases are shared with TRBD2. Germline assignment: CDR1 LNHDA and CDR2 SQIVND (reference sequence). The CDR3 has 13 amino acids. Trimming cost V 3 bases and J 8 bases; bases outside gene matches: 3. The CDR3 bases are TGTGCCAGTAGTATCATCGGGGGGGATGAGCAGTTCTTC. As protein: CASSIIGGDEQFF.

The gene calls are TRBV5-1 and TRBJ2-1; 11 nucleotides line up with TRBD2. This CDR3 has 16 amino acids. In germline, CDR1 is SGHRS, CDR2 YFSETQ. Trimming cost V 2 bases and J 4 bases; bases outside gene matches: 5. CDR3 nucleotides: TGCGCCAGCAGCTTACTAGCGGGGGCCGCATACAATGAGCAGTTCTTC. It is translated as CASSLLAGAAYNEQFF.

This chain connects TRBV9 to TRBJ2-5; no clear D. Trimming left V 1 base short and J 5 bases short, with 9 bases between. CDR1 SGDLS and CDR2 YYNGEE come from the germline V gene. The CDR3 length is 13 residues. The CDR3 DNA reads as TGTGCCAGCAGCGTAAAGTCAGCGGAGACCCAGTACTTC. It is translated as CASSVKSAETQYF. Drawing the rest from reference TRBV9 and TRBJ2-5, the complete variable domain is DSGVTQTPKHLITATGQRVTLRCSPRSGDLSVYWYQQSLDQGLQFLIQYYNGEERAKGNILERFSAQQFPDLHSELNLSSLELGDSALYFCASSVKSAETQYFGPGTRLLVL.